This entry lists 10 T cell receptor beta chains sequenced from one sample in a study of siplizumab effects on memory and regulatory T cells. Data came from immunoSEQ multiplex PCR; TCRdb stores just in-frame clones and leaves some out. The sample has some 120,000 clones; roughly 94% are singletons. The sample was non-Treg CD4+ T cells sorted from blood. The receptors derive from a human donor in good health.

The chain is built from TRBV7-2 and TRBJ1-5; D unclear. Trimming shortened V by 3 bases and J by 7 bases, and 16 bases separated the two germline ends. CDR1 is SGHTA and CDR2 is FQGNSA in the germline V gene. The CDR3 covers 15 residues. The CDR3, as DNA: TGTGCCAGCAGCTTCAAGGACGGCCCCCACCAGCCCCAGCATTTT. Protein: CASSFKDGPHQPQHF. Supplemented by reference TRBV7-2 and TRBJ1-5, the full variable domain reads GAGVSQSPSNKVTEKGKDVELRCDPISGHTALYWYRQSLGQGLEFLIYFQGNSAPDKSGLPSDRFSAERTGGSVSTLTIQRTQQEDSAVYLCASSFKDGPHQPQHFGDGTRLSIL.

The V and J genes are TRBV7-3 and TRBJ2-1; no firm D call. The V end was cut by 4 bases, the J end by 6 bases, with 10 bases between. The CDR3 is 13 amino acids. Germline loops: CDR1 SGHTA, CDR2 FQGTGA. CDR3 nucleotides: TGTGCCAGCAGCTCCTTGGGCTTCAATGAGCAGTTCTTC. Encoded protein: CASSSLGFNEQFF. The full variable domain, with the rest looked up from reference TRBV7-3 and TRBJ2-1, is GAGVSQTPSNKVTEKGKYVELRCDPISGHTALYWYRQSLGQGPEFLIYFQGTGAADDSGLPNDRFFAVRPEGSVSTLKIQRTERGDSAVYLCASSSLGFNEQFFGPGTRLTVL.

The rearrangement uses TRBV18 and TRBJ1-2, with D hard to call. V was pared by 5 bases and J by 2 bases, with 6 bases between. Germline V gene sequence: CDR1 KGHSH, CDR2 LQKENI. The CDR3 sequence is 12 residues long. CDR3 coding DNA: TGTGCCAGCTCAGCAGACAACTATGGCTACACCTTC. Protein sequence: CASSADNYGYTF.

The V call is TRBV11-2, the J call TRBJ2-3, with no clear D. V lost 5 bases and J lost 0, with 12 bases in between. The CDR3 length is 15 residues. CDR1 SGHAT and CDR2 FQNNGV come from the germline V gene. Written as DNA, the CDR3 is TGTGCCAGCAGCCGGAACCGACCTAGCACAGATACGCAGTATTTT. This sequence encodes CASSRNRPSTDTQYF.

The chain carries TRBV6-1 and TRBJ1-2, with 7 bases lining up with TRBD1. CDR3 length: 15 residues. The V gene's germline CDR1 is MNHNS and CDR2 SASEGT. Germline trimming cut 6 bases from V and 11 bases from J; bases unmatched to any gene: 18. The CDR3 sequence is CASRPPTGTNSGYTF. CDR3 nucleotides: TGTGCCAGCAGGCCCCCGACAGGGACTAATTCTGGGTACACCTTC.

V and J are TRBV7-6 and TRBJ2-1; 10 nucleotides agree with TRBD2. The CDR3 has 16 residues. Germline V lookup: CDR1 SGHVS, CDR2 FNYEAQ. Trimming cost V 2 bases and J 0 bases; bases outside gene matches: 1. The CDR3 is CASSLLAGDSYNEQFF. DNA of the CDR3: TGTGCCAGCAGCTTACTAGCGGGGGACTCCTACAATGAGCAGTTCTTC.

The table lists this clone with a count of one. The chain has TRBV5-6 and TRBJ2-2; D is ambiguous. Germline-derived CDR1 and CDR2 are SGHDT and YYEEEE. CDR3 length equals 14 residues. V was cut by 5 bases and J by 1 base, with 9 bases left in between. CDR3 sequence reads: CASSEAMNTGELFF. The CDR3, as DNA: TGTGCCAGCAGTGAGGCCATGAACACCGGGGAGCTGTTTTTT.

The chain links TRBV7-8 to TRBJ2-7; unclear D gene. Deletions cut 2 bases from V and 1 base from J, with 6 bases between. Germline CDR1 reads SGHVS; CDR2 reads FQNEAQ. CDR3 length: 13 residues. This CDR3 reads CASSLSYSYEQYF. The CDR3 DNA follows: TGTGCCAGCAGCTTATCCTATTCCTACGAGCAGTACTTC. Complete variable domain (other parts from reference TRBV7-8 and TRBJ2-7): GAGVSQSPRYKVAKRGQDVALRCDPISGHVSLFWYQQALGQGPEFLTYFQNEAQLDKSGLPSDRFFAERPEGSVSTLKIQRTQQEDSAVYLCASSLSYSYEQYFGPGTRLTVT.

The gene calls are TRBV19 and TRBJ1-5; D is possibly TRBD1 (6 bases). Trimming took off 6 bases at V and 0 bases at J, with 15 bases between the two ends. The CDR3 runs 16 residues. Germline CDR1 and CDR2: LNHDA and SQIVND (reference sequence). Written as DNA, the CDR3 is TGTGCCAGTAGGAGACAAAGGGGGGATAGCAATCAGCCCCAGCATTTT. The encoded protein is CASRRQRGDSNQPQHF.

The chain recombines TRBV11-2 with TRBJ2-2, with TRBD1 as a possible D gene (6 bases). CDR1 and CDR2 (germline): SGHAT, FQNNGV. The germline V and J ends were trimmed by 5 bases and 2 bases, with 12 bases remaining between them. CDR3 size: 15 residues. Written as DNA, the CDR3 is TGTGCCAGCAGCCCCCTACAGGGTAACACCGGGGAGCTGTTTTTT. It codes for CASSPLQGNTGELFF.